This T cell receptor beta chain was sequenced during a study of cytomegalovirus exposure and HLA in healthy donors. The PCR was carried out with 60 Vbeta primers and 13 Jbeta primers. The repertoire was sequenced with immunoSEQ multiplex PCR; TCRdb's copy has only in-frame clones and lacks some. The top ten clones hold 7% of a sample with about 160,000 clones, 60% to 85% of them seen once. Sequenced sample: PBMCs. The TCR sequence derives from a middle-aged woman in good health and CMV-seropositive.

The CDR3 DNA follows: TGTGCCAGCTCACCATCGGCGGGCTGGGTCCCTGAAGCTTTCTTT. It yields the protein CASSPSAGWVPEAFF. The J gene is TRBJ1-1, the V gene TRBV18; no firm D call. V was trimmed by 2 bases and J by 6 bases, leaving 16 bases between them. The CDR3 runs to 15 residues. Germline-derived CDR1 and CDR2 are KGHSH and LQKENI.